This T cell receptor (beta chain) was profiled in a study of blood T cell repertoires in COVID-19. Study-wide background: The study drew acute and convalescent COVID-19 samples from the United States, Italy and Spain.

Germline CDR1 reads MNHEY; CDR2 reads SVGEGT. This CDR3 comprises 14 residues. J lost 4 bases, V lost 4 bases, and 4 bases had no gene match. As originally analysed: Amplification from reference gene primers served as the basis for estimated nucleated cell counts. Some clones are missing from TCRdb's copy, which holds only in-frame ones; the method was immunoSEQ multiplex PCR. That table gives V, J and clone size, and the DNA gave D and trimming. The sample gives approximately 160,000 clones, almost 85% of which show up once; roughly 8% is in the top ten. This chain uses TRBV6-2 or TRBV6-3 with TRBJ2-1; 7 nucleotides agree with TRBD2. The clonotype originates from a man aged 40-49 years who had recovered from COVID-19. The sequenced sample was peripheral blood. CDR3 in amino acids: CASSSSGGYNEQFF. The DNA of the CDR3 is TGTGCCAGCAGTTCGTCGGGGGGATACAATGAGCAGTTCTTC.